Listed here are 20 T cell receptor beta chains from one sample, sequenced in a study of human T cells and chemical hapten exposure. TCRdb re-analysed the RACE reads in MiXCR, keeping a single row per CDR3 protein. Of some 340,000 distinct CDR3 sequences listed, around 7% were seen once; the top ten hold 7.5% to 8.5%. This sample's time point: patch test 1, 2 weeks after DPC sensitization. Documented treatment: therapeutic diphenylcyclopropenone sensitization with weekly scalp DPC. The sequencing used whole blood, collected in connection with sensitization to the hapten diphenylcyclopropenone (DPC). The receptors shown here come from a woman between 18 and 29 years old with alopecia areata. Some clones in this sample may be carry-over from other donors' samples.

The V and J genes are TRBV18 and TRBJ2-4; 7 nucleotides line up with TRBD1. CDR1 KGHSH and CDR2 LQKENI come from the germline V gene. The CDR3 covers 16 residues. After removal of 3 bases from V and 0 bases from J, the junction contained 5 bases not matched to a gene. This CDR3 is CASSPQTGLAKNIQYF. The CDR3 coding sequence is TGTGCCAGCTCACCGCAGACAGGGTTAGCCAAAAACATTCAGTACTTC.

This clonotype was counted between two and nine times. The CDR3: CASSSDRGYEAFF. For the CDR3, the DNA is TGTGCCAGCAGCTCCGACAGGGGATATGAAGCTTTCTTT. The V and J genes are TRBV6-1 and TRBJ1-1; TRBD1 matches 8 bases. V was clipped by 6 bases and J by 7 bases; unmatched bases: 7. The CDR3 contains 13 residues. Looked up from germline, CDR1 is MNHNS and CDR2 is SASEGT.

This clonotype was seen a handful of times. The chain carries TRBV7-9 and TRBJ2-1; weak D call: TRBD2 (6 bases). V shed 5 bases and J shed 3 bases, with 14 bases lying between them. The CDR3 has 15 amino acids. Germline V CDR1 and CDR2: SEHNR, FQNEAQ (reference sequence). CDR3 nucleotide sequence: TGTGCCAGCAGCACCGGGACTTCTATCTACAATGAGCAGTTCTTC. Translated, it gives CASSTGTSIYNEQFF.

This clonotype has only a few counts. The V gene is TRBV6-6, the J gene TRBJ2-1, with D hard to call. This CDR3 spans 13 amino acids. Per the germline V gene, CDR1 is MNHNY and CDR2 is SVGAGI (reference sequence). V lost 4 bases and J 9 bases, leaving 13 bases between the germline ends. The CDR3 nucleotides are TGTGCCAGCAGTTCCCAGAGCCGAAGTGAGCAGTTCTTC. This gives the protein CASSSQSRSEQFF.

This clonotype was recorded many times. The V call is TRBV7-9, the J call TRBJ1-6, with 7 bases fitting TRBD1. Looked up from germline, CDR1 is SEHNR and CDR2 is FQNEAQ (reference sequence). The CDR3 sequence is 16 residues long. Losses at the gene ends were 5 bases for V and 3 bases for J; bases not matched to a gene: 7. The CDR3 reads CASSPGQTFYNSPLHF. For the CDR3, the DNA is TGTGCCAGCAGCCCGGGACAGACCTTCTATAATTCACCCCTCCACTTT.

This clonotype has just a few counts. The V and J genes are TRBV5-1 and TRBJ2-1; D might be TRBD2 (5 bases). CDR1 and CDR2 from the germline V gene are SGHRS and YFSETQ. CDR3 length: 14 amino acids. Trimming stripped 3 bases from V and 5 bases from J, with 12 bases between. CDR3 loop: CASSSQGGHNEQFF. The CDR3 region has the DNA TGCGCCAGCAGCTCGCAAGGAGGCCACAATGAGCAGTTCTTC.

In its sample, this clonotype was seen a few times. Germline and junction disagree at one end, which may indicate a read error. V gene TRBV7-2 combines with J gene TRBJ2-7, with TRBD1 as a possible D gene (6 bases). The CDR3 covers 13 residues. CDR1 is SGHTA, CDR2 FQGNSA, per germline. The DNA of the CDR3 is TGTGCCAGCAGCTTAGTTCCCAGGCAGGGGCCTATCTTC. It translates to CASSLVPRQGPIF.

The table lists this clonotype with a few counts. The chain has TRBV7-3 and TRBJ1-1; the D gene is possibly TRBD1 (6 bases). The CDR3 runs to 13 residues. Trimming cost V 3 bases and J 4 bases, with 9 bases left between them. From germline, CDR1 is SGHTA and CDR2 FQGTGA. CDR3 coding DNA: TGTGCCAGCAGCTTTACAGGGACCACTGAAGCTTTCTTT. This gives the protein CASSFTGTTEAFF.

J is TRBJ2-1 and V is TRBV10-3, with 11 bases fitting TRBD2. The junction had 9 bases not matched to a gene; V was cut back by 2 bases and J by 6 bases. The CDR3 has 17 residues. Germline V gene data show CDR1 as ENHRY and CDR2 as SYGVKD. In nucleotides, the CDR3 is TGTGCCATCAGTGAGGCTAGCGGGGGGTCAACAAGCAATGAGCAGTTCTTC. This gives the protein CAISEASGGSTSNEQFF.

This clonotype was recorded a few times. The rearrangement links TRBV7-9 to TRBJ1-6, with D hard to call. CDR1 and CDR2 (germline): SEHNR, FQNEAQ (reference sequence). The CDR3 covers 14 residues. Trimming cost V 5 bases and J 8 bases, with 13 bases left between them. This chain's CDR3 is CASSTGPYYSPLHF. CDR3 in DNA: TGTGCCAGCAGCACCGGACCCTACTATTCACCCCTCCACTTT.

The V call is TRBV6-5, the J call TRBJ1-6; D gene unclear. Per the germline V gene, CDR1 is MNHEY and CDR2 is SVGAGI. The CDR3 contains 17 residues. Trimming removed 2 bases from V and 2 bases from J, with 13 bases in between. CDR3 coding DNA: TGTGCCAGCAGTTACCGGCCGGGGTCTCCCTATAATTCACCCCTCCACTTT. Its protein is CASSYRPGSPYNSPLHF.

This clonotype was picked up a small number of times. This chain joins TRBV29-1 and TRBJ1-1, with TRBD1 matching over 7 bases. Germline V gene sequence: CDR1 SQVTM, CDR2 ANQGSEA. This CDR3 region has 13 residues. V shed 3 bases and J 9 bases; nucleotides not matched to a gene: 10. The CDR3 DNA reads as TGCAGCGTTGACTACCCCCGACAGGGAAAAGCTTTCTTT. Its translation is CSVDYPRQGKAFF.

The gene calls are TRBV4-3 and TRBJ1-4; D possibly corresponds to TRBD1 (5 bases). The length of the CDR3 is 17 residues. The germline V gene encodes CDR1 LGHNA and CDR2 YSLEER. Trimming pared 0 bases from V and 4 bases from J, leaving 15 bases between. The DNA of the CDR3 is TGCGCCAGCAGCCAAGATCGCCCGGGACTGCTTAATGAAAAACTGTTTTTT. It translates to CASSQDRPGLLNEKLFF.

V gene TRBV7-3 combines with J gene TRBJ1-2, with TRBD1 identical over 7 bases. J lost 4 bases, V lost 6 bases, and 20 bases had no gene match. This CDR3 contains 18 residues. The germline gives CDR1 SGHTA, CDR2 FQGTGA. The CDR3 nucleotides are TGTGCCAGCAGGCCAACCGGGGACAGAATCCGTTCGGGCTATGGCTACACCTTC. Translating gives CASRPTGDRIRSGYGYTF.

This clonotype showed up many times. The chain recombines TRBV29-1 with TRBJ2-2; D could derive from TRBD1 or TRBD2 (6 bases each). CDR3 size: 13 residues. Between the trimmed V and J ends, which lost 6 bases and 4 bases, there was a span of 12 bases. Germline-derived CDR1 and CDR2 are SQVTM and ANQGSEA. This CDR3 reads CSVRGEVTGELFF. For the CDR3, the DNA is TGCAGCGTAAGGGGGGAGGTCACCGGGGAGCTGTTTTTT.

V gene TRBV12-3 or TRBV12-4 combines with J gene TRBJ2-3, with D unclear. Trimming cost V 3 bases and J 4 bases, with 8 bases left between them. The CDR3 extends over 13 amino acids. The CDR3 coding sequence is TGTGCCAGCAGTTTGCGTCGTTCAGATACGCAGTATTTT. Protein product: CASSLRRSDTQYF.

This clonotype was found many times. The V and J genes are TRBV20-1 and TRBJ1-2; D unresolved. The V end lost 0 bases, the J end lost 7 bases, and 18 bases lay between the germline ends. The CDR3 sequence is 15 residues long. Germline loops: CDR1 DFQATT, CDR2 SNEGSKA (reference sequence). Here the CDR3 reads CSARDIPGPNPGYTF. CDR3 DNA: TGCAGTGCTAGAGATATCCCGGGCCCTAATCCTGGCTACACCTTC.

This chain links TRBV5-1 with TRBJ1-4; D is ambiguous. The V gene's germline CDR1 is SGHRS and CDR2 YFSETQ. V lost 4 bases to trimming and J lost 7 bases, with 14 bases between them. The CDR3 extends over 14 amino acids. The CDR3 sequence: CASSTSLSGEKLFF. In nucleotides, the CDR3 is TGCGCCAGCAGCACGTCCCTCTCCGGTGAAAAACTGTTTTTT.

This clonotype was detected a few times. This chain joins TRBV3-1 and TRBJ2-3; D is ambiguous. The V end lost 1 base, the J end lost 2 bases, and 4 bases lay between the germline ends. Germline-derived CDR1 and CDR2 are LGHDT and YNNKEL (reference sequence). The CDR3 has 13 amino acids. DNA for the CDR3: TGTGCCAGCAGCCAAGTCGCCACAGATACGCAGTATTTT. Amino acids: CASSQVATDTQYF.

This clonotype was counted only a few times. The chain joins TRBV12-3 or TRBV12-4 to TRBJ1-3; D gene unclear. The CDR3 runs 13 residues. V was pared by 6 bases and J by 2 bases, with 8 bases between. The chain's CDR3 is CASSRGAGNTIYF. Here the CDR3 DNA reads TGTGCCAGCAGCAGAGGAGCTGGAAACACCATATATTTT.